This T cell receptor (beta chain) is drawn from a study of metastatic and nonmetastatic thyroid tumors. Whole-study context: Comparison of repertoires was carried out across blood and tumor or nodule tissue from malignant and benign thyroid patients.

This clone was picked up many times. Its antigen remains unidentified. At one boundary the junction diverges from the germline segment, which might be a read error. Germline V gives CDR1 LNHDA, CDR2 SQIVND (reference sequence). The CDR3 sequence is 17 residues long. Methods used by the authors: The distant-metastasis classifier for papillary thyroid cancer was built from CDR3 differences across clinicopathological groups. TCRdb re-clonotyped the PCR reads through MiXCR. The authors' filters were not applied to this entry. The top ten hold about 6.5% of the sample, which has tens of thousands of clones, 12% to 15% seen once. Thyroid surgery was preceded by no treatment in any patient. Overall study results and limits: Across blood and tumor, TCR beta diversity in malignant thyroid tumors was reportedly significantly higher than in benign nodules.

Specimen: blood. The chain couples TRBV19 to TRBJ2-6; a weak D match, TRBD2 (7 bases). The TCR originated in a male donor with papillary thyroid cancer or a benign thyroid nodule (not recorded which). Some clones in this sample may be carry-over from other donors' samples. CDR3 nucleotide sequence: TGTGCCAGTAGTATGGGGGGGCAGTCCTCTGGTGCCAACGTCCTGACTTTC. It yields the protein CASSMGGQSSGANVLTF.